This TCR beta chain emerged from a study of a mutant IDH1 vaccine in newly diagnosed glioma. General observations from the study: Pseudoprogression seemed unrelated to changes in top peripheral T cell clonotypes.

Assay: immunoSEQ multiplex PCR; the TCRdb copy retains only in-frame clones and omits some. The profile shows 12,000 to 15,000 clones, around 89% of them singletons. Time point described: baseline, week 1 (first vaccination visit). Treatment denoted: pre-vaccination baseline after standard-of-care therapy. A word on this clone: No antigen is known for it.

CDR3 length equals 15 residues. V trimming: 6 bases; J trimming: 5 bases; junction bases outside the gene matches: 8. Germline CDR1 is MNHNS and CDR2 is SASEGT. This rearrangement joins TRBV6-1 to TRBJ2-5; 11 nucleotides line up with TRBD2. Sequenced material: PBMCs, taken from a glioma patient treated with radiotherapy, temozolomide or both. The receptor comes from a woman in her 40s with glioma. Some clones in this sample may be carry-over from other donors' samples. The CDR3 here is CASRVELAGVETQYF. The CDR3 DNA reads as TGTGCCAGCAGGGTTGAACTAGCGGGAGTGGAGACCCAGTACTTC.